This T cell receptor (beta chain) was sequenced during a study of blood T cell repertoires in COVID-19. V lost 4 bases and J lost 12, with 22 bases in between. The CDR3 is 15 residues long. CDR1 and CDR2 (germline): LNHNV, YYDKDF (reference sequence). The repertoire was sequenced with immunoSEQ multiplex PCR; TCRdb's copy has only in-frame clones and lacks some. This sample has roughly 170,000 clones, with approximately 87% found just once. Input material: peripheral blood. The chain employs TRBV15 and TRBJ2-1; tentative D call: TRBD1 (6 bases). The source is a man aged 70-80 years with active or convalescent COVID-19. CDR3 nucleotide sequence: TGTGCCACCAGCAAGTACAGGGCCGATGGTTATGGGCAGTTCTTC. It codes for CATSKYRADGYGQFF.